This T cell receptor (beta chain) was sequenced during a study of response to subunit inactivated influenza vaccine. Whole-study findings and limits: Researchers suggested that each seasonal influenza vaccination recruits few new T cells.

In TCRdb, the RT-PCR reads were re-called with MiXCR into one record per CDR3 protein. The sample comprises roughly 700,000 distinct CDR3 sequences, over 11% of which are singletons, and roughly 6.4% rests with the top ten. With respect to this clonotype: Its specificity is not known.

CDR3 size: 15 residues. V was clipped by 7 bases and J by 0 bases, with 16 bases between them. Germline CDR1 SGHVS, CDR2 FQNEAQ. The sequence was collected from a man in his forties or fifties who received an inactivated influenza vaccine. The material sequenced was PBMCs from blood, taken 14 days before vaccination. The chain is built from TRBV7-8 and TRBJ2-7; D ambiguous. CDR3 protein: CASTPWQVSSYEQYF. Here the CDR3 DNA reads TGTGCCAGCACCCCGTGGCAGGTGAGCTCCTACGAGCAGTACTTC.